The 23 T cell receptor beta chains below were found in one sample sequenced in a study of control samples from healthy donors and cancer patients. Sequencing was performed with immunoSEQ multiplex PCR; in TCRdb, only in-frame clones are kept and a portion is missing. The top ten clones hold about 0.64% of a sample with about 160,000 clones, about 90% of them seen once. The sample comprised blood. These receptors all come from a young woman in good health.

V usage is TRBV5-4 and J usage is TRBJ2-1; TRBD2 matches 10 bases. V was clipped by 0 bases and J by 9 bases; unmatched bases: 3. The germline V gene has CDR1 SGHNT and CDR2 YYREEE (reference sequence). The length of the CDR3 is 14 residues. The DNA for the CDR3 is TGTGCCAGCAGCTTGGCGGGACTAGCGACTGAGCAGTTCTTC. Protein sequence: CASSLAGLATEQFF.

The V gene is TRBV5-1, the J gene TRBJ2-3; 7 bases agree with TRBD2. CDR3 length: 16 amino acids. The V segment lost 4 bases and the J segment 1 base; nucleotides outside the gene matches: 9. CDR1 is SGHRS, CDR2 YFSETQ, per germline. CDR3 region: CASSPRTRRGTDTQYF. The CDR3 region has the DNA TGCGCCAGCAGCCCAAGGACTAGAAGAGGCACAGATACGCAGTATTTT.

This clone was found once. This chain connects TRBV7-2 to TRBJ2-1; D is perhaps TRBD2 (7 bases). Germline V gene data show CDR1 as SGHTA and CDR2 as FQGNSA. Trimming took off 4 bases at V and 3 bases at J, with 13 bases between the two ends. The CDR3 length is 15 residues. CDR3 loop: CASSSGDYGYNEQFF. In nucleotides, the CDR3 is TGTGCCAGCAGCTCAGGGGACTACGGCTACAATGAGCAGTTCTTC.

This chain connects TRBV4-1 to TRBJ2-1; 9 nucleotides match TRBD2. V shed 3 bases and J 7 bases; nucleotides not matched to a gene: 7. This CDR3 spans 15 amino acids. Germline V gene sequence: CDR1 MGHRA, CDR2 YSYEKL. CDR3 loop: CASSHVSGRLNEQFF. CDR3 coding DNA: TGCGCCAGCAGCCATGTTAGCGGGAGACTAAATGAGCAGTTCTTC.

The V call is TRBV24-1, the J call TRBJ2-4, with D possibly being TRBD2 (6 bases). From germline, CDR1 is KGHDR and CDR2 SFDVKD. CDR3 length equals 13 residues. The V and J ends lost 6 bases and 9 bases respectively, with 14 bases between them. As DNA, the CDR3 is TGTGCCACCAGTTCCGGACTAACTCCCATTCAGTACTTC. This codes for CATSSGLTPIQYF.

V gene TRBV19 combines with J gene TRBJ1-3; a possible D gene is TRBD1 (5 bases). CDR1 is LNHDA and CDR2 is SQIVND in the germline V gene (reference sequence). V lost 6 bases and J 5 bases, leaving 17 bases between the germline ends. The CDR3 length is 15 residues. The CDR3 DNA reads as TGTGCCAGTAGGAGGGGCGCGGTGTGTCGAAACACCATATATTTT. It specifies CASRRGAVCRNTIYF.

This clone was counted a few times. The V and J genes are TRBV5-1 and TRBJ2-7, with 9 bases matching TRBD1. The CDR3 is 13 amino acids. Germline V gives CDR1 SGHRS, CDR2 YFSETQ. V lost 4 bases and J lost 6; bases outside the gene matches: 5. CDR3 residues: CASSRTGDPEQYF. The CDR3 DNA follows: TGCGCCAGCAGCCGGACAGGGGACCCCGAGCAGTACTTC.

This clone was picked up one time. The V gene is TRBV4-1, the J gene TRBJ2-1; TRBD2 aligns across 10 bases. V shed 4 bases, J shed 6 bases, and the junction held 9 bases outside the gene matches. Per the germline V gene, CDR1 is MGHRA and CDR2 is YSYEKL. The CDR3 has 16 amino acids. The CDR3 protein is CASSLGRLAGGNEQFF. The DNA of the CDR3 is TGCGCCAGCAGCCTAGGTCGGTTAGCGGGAGGCAATGAGCAGTTCTTC.

The chain recombines TRBV6-5 with TRBJ2-2; D perhaps matches TRBD1 (6 bases). Germline assignment: CDR1 MNHEY and CDR2 SVGAGI. Trimming left V 3 bases short and J 4 bases short, with 9 bases between. The CDR3 is made up of 14 amino acids. CDR3 sequence (DNA): TGTGCCAGCAGTTATGGACAGTCCACCGGGGAGCTGTTTTTT. Its protein is CASSYGQSTGELFF.

Comment on this clone: The sample holds other DNA sequences that translate to the same CDR3. The rearrangement uses TRBV18 and TRBJ2-3, with unresolved D. CDR3 length: 12 amino acids. Trimming pared 2 bases from V and 2 bases from J, leaving 2 bases between. CDR1 and CDR2 (germline): KGHSH, LQKENI. CDR3 in amino acids: CASSPYTDTQYF. CDR3 in DNA: TGTGCCAGCTCACCATACACAGATACGCAGTATTTT.

V is TRBV4-3 and J is TRBJ2-7; TRBD2 aligns across 10 bases. Germline lookup yields CDR1 LGHNA and CDR2 YSLEER. J gave up 2 bases and V 3 bases, and 10 bases lay outside the gene matches. The CDR3 runs to 17 residues. CDR3 sequence reads: CASSQDPFTSGAYEQYF. For the CDR3, the DNA is TGCGCCAGCAGCCAGGACCCATTTACTAGCGGGGCCTACGAGCAGTACTTC.

This chain links TRBV18 with TRBJ2-7; the match to TRBD1 covers 7 bases. Germline V CDR1 and CDR2: KGHSH, LQKENI. The CDR3 runs to 15 residues. V shed 3 bases and J 3 bases; nucleotides not matched to a gene: 8. The CDR3, as DNA: TGTGCCAGCTCACCTCCGGGACAGACCAACTACGAGCAGTACTTC. It codes for CASSPPGQTNYEQYF.

CDR3 coding DNA: TGTGCCACACGACAGGGTCGAGAAAAACTGTTTTTT. Translation: CATRQGREKLFF. The chain links TRBV15 to TRBJ1-4; the match to TRBD1 covers 7 bases. V dropped 9 bases and J dropped 8; count of bases not matched to a gene: 6. The CDR3 extends over 12 amino acids. The germline V gene encodes CDR1 LNHNV and CDR2 YYDKDF (reference sequence). Full variable domain (missing parts from reference TRBV15 and TRBJ1-4): DAMVIQNPRYQVTQFGKPVTLSCSQTLNHNVMYWYQQKSSQAPKLLFHYYDKDFNNEADTPDNFQSRRPNTSFCFLDIRSPGLGDTAMYLCATRQGREKLFFGSGTQLSVL.

V gene TRBV28 combines with J gene TRBJ1-1; 10 positions match TRBD1. After removal of 6 bases from V and 1 base from J, the junction contained 2 bases not matched to a gene. Germline values: CDR1 MDHEN, CDR2 SYDVKM. The CDR3 sequence is 14 residues long. The CDR3 DNA reads TGTGCCAGCAGATGGACAGGGGGGAACACTGAAGCTTTCTTT. Protein: CASRWTGGNTEAFF.

V gene TRBV11-2 combines with J gene TRBJ1-1, with TRBD1 matching over 10 bases. The V gene end was trimmed by 1 base and the J gene end by 4 bases; junction bases not matched to a gene: 9. Germline CDR1 is SGHAT and CDR2 is FQNNGV. CDR3 length: 17 amino acids. The CDR3 coding sequence is TGTGCCAGCAGCTTAGTGGGACAGGGGCCCCTGGGCACTGAAGCTTTCTTT. It encodes CASSLVGQGPLGTEAFF.

This sequence joins TRBV19 and TRBJ1-2; D perhaps matches TRBD1 (6 bases). Germline-derived CDR1 and CDR2 are LNHDA and SQIVND (reference sequence). The CDR3 consists of 15 residues. V was cut by 5 bases and J by 2 bases, with 15 bases left in between. CDR3 residues: CASSLTLTGNYGYTF. DNA of the CDR3: TGTGCCAGTAGTCTCACCCTCACAGGGAACTATGGCTACACCTTC.

The V and J genes are TRBV28 and TRBJ2-3, with 9 nucleotides matching TRBD2. V dropped 4 bases and J dropped 4; count of bases not matched to a gene: 3. This CDR3 spans 14 amino acids. Germline V gives CDR1 MDHEN, CDR2 SYDVKM. Written as DNA, the CDR3 is TGTGCCAGCAGTTGGGTAGCGGGAGCAGATACGCAGTATTTT. This translates into CASSWVAGADTQYF.

About this clone itself: The germline gene is not matched at one end of the junction; a read error may be the cause. This chain connects TRBV7-2 to TRBJ2-7; D is undetermined. The germline V gene has CDR1 SGHTA and CDR2 FQGNSA. This CDR3 is built from 12 residues. CDR3 coding DNA: TGTGCCAGCAGCTTAGTCGTCGGGCAAGCCAACTTC. Translated: CASSLVVGQANF.

J is TRBJ2-3 and V is TRBV24-1, with D hard to call. Between the trimmed V and J ends, which lost 7 bases and 0 bases, there was a span of 7 bases. Per the germline V gene, CDR1 is KGHDR and CDR2 is SFDVKD. This CDR3 is 13 amino acids long. CDR3 amino acids: CATSPPSTDTQYF. CDR3 DNA sequence: TGTGCCACCAGCCCCCCCAGCACAGATACGCAGTATTTT.

This chain uses TRBV7-2 with TRBJ2-7; D possibly corresponds to TRBD2 (7 bases). This CDR3 region has 16 residues. V shed 5 bases and J shed 3 bases, with 20 bases lying between them. Germline-derived CDR1 and CDR2 are SGHTA and FQGNSA. DNA of the CDR3: TGTGCCAGCAGCATTCCTCGGGGGGCACCTAGCTACGAGCAGTACTTC. Its translation: CASSIPRGAPSYEQYF.

Details on this clone: This same CDR3 is encoded by further DNA sequences in the sample. The rearrangement links TRBV5-1 to TRBJ2-5; 7 nucleotides line up with TRBD2. With 0 bases clipped from V and 5 bases from J, the junction kept 1 base outside the gene matches. In germline, CDR1 is SGHRS, CDR2 YFSETQ. The CDR3 consists of 13 residues. CDR3 in DNA: TGCGCCAGCAGCTTGGCCGGGGGGGAGACCCAGTACTTC. Residues: CASSLAGGETQYF.

The chain recombines TRBV5-5 with TRBJ2-7; D gene ambiguous. This CDR3 comprises 13 residues. Germline values: CDR1 SGHKS, CDR2 YYEKEE (reference sequence). V was trimmed by 2 bases and J by 2 bases, leaving 8 bases between them. In DNA, the CDR3 is TGTGCCAGCAGCTTATCACCCGCCTACGAGCAGTACTTC. Translation gives CASSLSPAYEQYF.

The V gene is TRBV12-3 or TRBV12-4, the J gene TRBJ2-1; D perhaps matches TRBD1 (6 bases). The CDR3 contains 13 residues. Trimming removed 6 bases from V and 10 bases from J, with 16 bases in between. In DNA form, the CDR3 reads TGTGCCAGCAGCCGAACAGGGATGGGGGAGCAGTTCTTC. Encoded protein: CASSRTGMGEQFF.